What follows are 23 T cell receptor beta chains derived from one specimen sequenced in a study of CD8+CD57+ T cells in acquired aplastic anemia. The study profiled TCR beta VDJ and CDR3 using genomic DNA as template. Using its own MiXCR run on the reads, TCRdb lists one record per CDR3 protein. In the table there are 300,000 or so distinct CDR3 sequences, 45% to 65% of which are singletons. Sequenced input: sorted CD4+, CD8+, or CD8+CD57+ T cells (not recorded which) from PBMCs. These receptors came from a human donor with severe aplastic anemia or a healthy control (not recorded which).

The chain couples TRBV9 to TRBJ2-1; 13 nucleotides align to TRBD2. The CDR3 totals 16 residues. V lost 5 bases and J lost 9; bases outside the gene matches: 11. Per the germline V gene, CDR1 is SGDLS and CDR2 is YYNGEE. Here the CDR3 reads CASSAPGTSGIVEQFF. DNA for the CDR3: TGTGCCAGCAGTGCTCCCGGGACTAGCGGGATCGTTGAGCAGTTCTTC.

This clonotype has ten or more counts. The chain uses TRBV7-6 and TRBJ2-7; a possible D gene is TRBD1 (6 bases). There are 16 residues in the CDR3. V dropped 0 bases and J dropped 1 base, with 13 bases sitting between them. The germline V gene encodes CDR1 SGHVS and CDR2 FNYEAQ. The CDR3 bases are TGTGCCAGCAGCTTAGCAGGCAGGGGCTATTCCTACGAGCAGTACTTC. Encoded protein: CASSLAGRGYSYEQYF.

As regards this clonotype: A read error may produce the germline difference seen at one junction end. The J gene is TRBJ2-1, the V gene TRBV13, with 10 bases lining up with TRBD2. The CDR3 is made up of 15 amino acids. Germline CDR1 and CDR2: PRHDT and FYEKMQ (reference sequence). CDR3 DNA sequence: TGTGCCAACAGCGTAACTAGCGGGGCGTACAATGAGCAGTTCTTC. Its translation is CANSVTSGAYNEQFF.

In this sample, this clonotype turned up many times. V and J are TRBV7-6 and TRBJ2-1; a weak D match, TRBD1 (5 bases). CDR1 is SGHVS, CDR2 FNYEAQ, per germline. The V end lost 2 bases, the J end lost 4 bases, and 6 bases lay between the germline ends. The CDR3 totals 13 residues. The CDR3 here is CASSLQGYNEQFF. DNA of the CDR3: TGTGCCAGCAGCTTACAGGGTTACAATGAGCAGTTCTTC.

This chain joins TRBV7-9 and TRBJ2-1; TRBD2 agrees at 9 bases. This CDR3 has 15 residues. Germline CDR1 reads SEHNR; CDR2 reads FQNEAQ (reference sequence). V lost 4 bases to trimming and J lost 4 bases; unmatched junction nucleotides: 5. CDR3 nucleotide sequence: TGTGCCAGCAGCTCCGGGACTAGCCGGTACAATGAGCAGTTCTTC. Translated: CASSSGTSRYNEQFF.

A word on this clonotype: One end of the junction varies from germline; a read error may be responsible. The CDR3 protein is CASSFAAKGTGSGF. In DNA form, the CDR3 reads TGTGCCAGCAGCTTCGCCGCGAAAGGGACAGGGTCGGGTTTT. The chain employs TRBV7-9 and TRBJ2-3, with 9 bases aligning to TRBD1. Germline values: CDR1 SEHNR, CDR2 FQNEAQ (reference sequence). CDR3 length: 14 residues.

This clonotype showed up just a few times. The chain uses TRBV29-1 and TRBJ1-2; no definite D call. This CDR3 spans 13 amino acids. Germline V lookup: CDR1 SQVTM, CDR2 ANQGSEA. With 3 bases removed from V and 1 base from J, the gap between germline ends came to 9 bases. CDR3 coding DNA: TGCAGCGTTGACGGGCTAGGTAACTATGGCTACACCTTC. The encoded protein is CSVDGLGNYGYTF.

The chain combines TRBV9 with TRBJ2-1; D uncertain. Trimming removed 3 bases from V and 8 bases from J, with 9 bases in between. The CDR3 loop spans 12 amino acids. Germline CDR1 and CDR2: SGDLS and YYNGEE. This chain's CDR3 is CASSGSRDEQFF. The CDR3 DNA sequence: TGTGCCAGCAGCGGGAGCCGGGATGAGCAGTTCTTC.

This clonotype has ten or more counts. The chain has TRBV9 and TRBJ1-5; D call uncertain. Between the trimmed V and J ends, which lost 3 bases and 5 bases, there was a span of 9 bases. Germline V lookup: CDR1 SGDLS, CDR2 YYNGEE. The CDR3 runs 13 residues. The CDR3 region has the DNA TGTGCCAGCAGCGCGGGTGGTCATCAGCCCCAGCATTTT. Translating gives CASSAGGHQPQHF.

This chain links TRBV5-6 with TRBJ1-1, with D perhaps TRBD1 (5 bases). V shed 6 bases and J shed 1 base, with 16 bases lying between them. The CDR3 is made up of 15 amino acids. Germline CDR1 reads SGHDT; CDR2 reads YYEEEE. CDR3 loop: CASTQLQGSNTEAFF. DNA for the CDR3: TGTGCCAGCACTCAACTTCAGGGTTCGAACACTGAAGCTTTCTTT.

This chain connects TRBV5-4 to TRBJ1-4; D is ambiguous. Germline loops: CDR1 SGHNT, CDR2 YYREEE (reference sequence). The CDR3 sequence is 15 residues long. Trimming pared 5 bases from V and 0 bases from J, leaving 11 bases between. The CDR3 nucleotides are TGTGCCAGCAGTTCCCGACAAGCAACTAATGAAAAACTGTTTTTT. It codes for CASSSRQATNEKLFF.

J is TRBJ2-5 and V is TRBV10-3, with D unresolved. Germline values: CDR1 ENHRY, CDR2 SYGVKD. V lost 3 bases and J lost 2, with 10 bases in between. The CDR3 totals 14 residues. The CDR3 reads CAISDSASQETQYF. CDR3 coding DNA: TGTGCCATCAGTGACTCCGCGAGTCAAGAGACCCAGTACTTC.

There are many counts of this clonotype. The chain links TRBV4-3 to TRBJ2-3; TRBD2 matches 8 bases. The V segment lost 3 bases and the J segment 2 bases; nucleotides outside the gene matches: 7. Germline V lookup: CDR1 LGHNA, CDR2 YSLEER. The CDR3 loop spans 16 amino acids. The DNA for the CDR3 is TGCGCCAGCAGCCATCAAGCGGGGGCCATCACAGATACGCAGTATTTT. Translation gives CASSHQAGAITDTQYF.

In DNA, the CDR3 is TGTGCCAGCAGCTTGTACAGGGCTGAGACCCAGTACTTC. It translates to CASSLYRAETQYF. The chain joins TRBV7-2 to TRBJ2-5; tentative D call: TRBD1 (6 bases). The CDR3 is 13 amino acids. V was shortened by 3 bases and J by 5 bases, with 10 bases between the two germline ends. Germline V CDR1 and CDR2: SGHTA, FQGNSA.

This clonotype has a single count. The chain links TRBV7-9 to TRBJ1-1, with no clear D. The CDR3 covers 13 residues. V dropped 5 bases and J dropped 7 bases, with 14 bases sitting between them. Germline V gives CDR1 SEHNR, CDR2 FQNEAQ (reference sequence). The CDR3 region is CASSPTSYNEAFF. As DNA, the CDR3 is TGTGCCAGCAGCCCGACGTCCTACAATGAAGCTTTCTTT.

This clonotype was recorded many times. The chain uses TRBV7-8 and TRBJ2-7; 8 bases fit TRBD2. Looked up from germline, CDR1 is SGHVS and CDR2 is FQNEAQ. The CDR3 is made up of 15 amino acids. V shed 3 bases, J shed 2 bases, and the junction held 6 bases outside the gene matches. The CDR3 DNA sequence: TGTGCCAGCAGCTTTAGCGGGGCGGCCGCCTACGAGCAGTACTTC. The encoded protein is CASSFSGAAAYEQYF.

The chain combines TRBV7-6 with TRBJ2-1; TRBD1 or TRBD2 may be the D gene (5 bases each). V was trimmed by 5 bases and J by 9 bases, leaving 23 bases between them. CDR3 length: 16 amino acids. Germline loops: CDR1 SGHVS, CDR2 FNYEAQ. The CDR3 protein is CASSLSPGPFVGEQFF. Written as DNA, the CDR3 is TGTGCCAGCAGCCTCTCCCCGGGACCTTTCGTAGGTGAGCAGTTCTTC.

Many counts were recorded for this clonotype. The J gene is TRBJ2-7, the V gene TRBV20-1; D gene unclear. Germline V gives CDR1 DFQATT, CDR2 SNEGSKA (reference sequence). CDR3 size: 14 residues. V was pared by 3 bases and J by 2 bases, with 14 bases between. CDR3: CSASLPGGTYEQYF. DNA for the CDR3: TGCAGTGCTAGTTTACCGGGTGGCACCTACGAGCAGTACTTC.

A word on this clonotype: The CDR3 carries no conserved terminal phenylalanine or tryptophan, so it likely arises from a read error. The chain uses TRBV7-9 and TRBJ2-7; D is ambiguous. Germline V lookup: CDR1 SEHNR, CDR2 FQNEAQ (reference sequence). Trimming left V 7 bases short and J 2 bases short, with 21 bases between. The CDR3 sequence is 16 residues long. The DNA for the CDR3 is TGTGCCAGCACCCTAGGATGGCCTCCATCAGCCTACGAGCAGTACCTC. This encodes CASTLGWPPSAYEQYL.

This clonotype was found many times. The rearrangement joins TRBV29-1 to TRBJ2-7; D gene unclear. The CDR3 is 12 amino acids. Per the germline V gene, CDR1 is SQVTM and CDR2 is ANQGSEA. Trimming pared 3 bases from V and 0 bases from J, leaving 6 bases between. CDR3 sequence (DNA): TGCAGCGTTGAGGGTTACTCCTACGAGCAGTACTTC. Translation gives CSVEGYSYEQYF.

As to this clonotype: At one of its ends the junction is not consistent with the germline gene, which may arise from a read error. V is TRBV28 and J is TRBJ1-2; possible D gene TRBD1, 5 bases. The CDR3 contains 13 residues. Germline CDR1 MDHEN, CDR2 SYDVKM. The DNA of the CDR3 is TGTACCAGCAGTTTTCAGGGATACTATGGCTACACCTTC. Translating gives CTSSFQGYYGYTF.

The V call is TRBV19, the J call TRBJ2-3; 9 bases line up with TRBD2. V lost 6 bases, J lost 4 bases, and 8 bases stayed unmatched. Germline V gene lookup returns CDR1 LNHDA and CDR2 SQIVND (reference sequence). CDR3 length: 15 amino acids. The CDR3 DNA is TGTGCCAGTAGCAATAGCGGGAGAGGGTCAGATACGCAGTATTTT. Translation: CASSNSGRGSDTQYF.

V and J are TRBV7-6 and TRBJ2-1; 14 positions agree with TRBD2. Per the germline V gene, CDR1 is SGHVS and CDR2 is FNYEAQ. J lost 7 bases, V lost 0 bases, and 2 bases had no gene match. The CDR3 is 16 residues long. CDR3 sequence (DNA): TGTGCCAGCAGCTTAGCGGGACTAGCGGGAGTGAATGAGCAGTTCTTC. Translating gives CASSLAGLAGVNEQFF. Supplemented by reference TRBV7-6 and TRBJ2-1, the full variable domain reads GAGVSQSPRYKVTKRGQDVALRCDPISGHVSLYWYRQALGQGPEFLTYFNYEAQQDKSGLPNDRFSAERPEGSISTLTIQRTEQRDSAMYRCASSLAGLAGVNEQFFGPGTRLTVL.